The 12 T cell receptor beta chains listed next were all sequenced from one sample in a study of blood T cell repertoires in COVID-19. Sequencing used immunoSEQ multiplex PCR; TCRdb keeps in-frame clones, though not all of them. Here the sample spans roughly 85,000 clones, 70% to 90% being singletons. Sequences were obtained from peripheral blood. These receptors came from a man in his forties or fifties with active or convalescent COVID-19.

The chain employs TRBV3-1 (or the pseudogene TRBV3-2) and TRBJ2-7, with TRBD1 matching over 7 bases. CDR1 and CDR2 (germline): LGHDT, YNNKEL (reference sequence). The junction had 5 bases not matched to a gene; V was cut back by 0 bases and J by 0 bases. This CDR3 contains 16 residues. The DNA of the CDR3 is TGTGCCAGCAGCCAAGAGAGGGGGCGCCGCTCCTACGAGCAGTACTTC. Amino acids: CASSQERGRRSYEQYF.

This clone was seen once. The V gene is TRBV3-1 (or the pseudogene TRBV3-2), the J gene TRBJ2-2; D call uncertain. Germline CDR1 and CDR2: LGHDT and YNNKEL (reference sequence). The germline V and J ends were trimmed by 3 bases and 0 bases, with 11 bases remaining between them. The CDR3 runs to 16 residues. The CDR3 spells CASSQRATPNTGELFF. Here the CDR3 DNA reads TGTGCCAGCAGCCAGAGAGCGACTCCGAACACCGGGGAGCTGTTTTTT.

The rearrangement uses TRBV21-1 and TRBJ2-4; TRBD1, the D gene given by the table, was not confirmed from the DNA. TRBV21-1 is a pseudogene locus. The CDR3 loop spans 19 amino acids. The CDR3 loop reads CASSRRGQGDGSAKNIQYF. The CDR3 DNA sequence: TGTGCCAGCAGCCGTCGGGGACAGGGGGATGGGTCGGCCAAAAACATTCAGTACTTC.

The genes are TRBV20-1 and TRBJ2-3; TRBD2 matches 11 bases. The CDR3 is made up of 16 amino acids. Germline lookup yields CDR1 DFQATT and CDR2 SNEGSKA (reference sequence). V was clipped by 3 bases and J by 2 bases; unmatched bases: 7. The CDR3 sequence: CSASALAGGPTDTQYF. The DNA of the CDR3 is TGCAGTGCTAGTGCCCTAGCGGGAGGACCCACAGATACGCAGTATTTT.

The chain carries TRBV7-2 and TRBJ1-1; 9 bases align to TRBD1. This CDR3 has 15 amino acids. Trimming took 5 bases from V and 1 from J; bases not matched to a gene: 5. Germline V CDR1 and CDR2: SGHTA, FQGNSA. The CDR3 reads CASSPLGQGNTEAFF. Here the CDR3 DNA reads TGTGCCAGCAGCCCGCTGGGACAGGGGAACACTGAAGCTTTCTTT.

V usage is TRBV27 and J usage is TRBJ2-3, with 9 bases fitting TRBD1. Germline CDR1 is MNHEY and CDR2 is SMNVEV (reference sequence). The CDR3 has 14 amino acids. Trimming took 8 bases from V and 4 from J; bases not matched to a gene: 7. CDR3 region: CASAGDRVADTQYF. The DNA for the CDR3 is TGTGCCAGCGCGGGGGACAGGGTGGCAGATACGCAGTATTTT.

This clone turned up a few times. In DNA, the CDR3 is TGTGCCAGCAGTTACATGGCAGGGGGGATGACAGATACGCAGTATTTT. Its translation: CASSYMAGGMTDTQYF. This sequence joins TRBV6-5 and TRBJ2-3, with TRBD1 as a possible D gene (7 bases). Germline V CDR1 and CDR2: MNHEY, SVGAGI. V was trimmed by 2 bases and J by 3 bases, leaving 15 bases between them. CDR3 size: 16 residues.

J is TRBJ2-5 and V is TRBV6-5; D is ambiguous. Trimming pared 2 bases from V and 3 bases from J, leaving 4 bases between. This CDR3 is 12 amino acids long. CDR1 and CDR2 from the germline V gene are MNHEY and SVGAGI. In DNA, the CDR3 is TGTGCCAGCAGTTACAGAGAAGAGACCCAGTACTTC. Amino acid sequence: CASSYREETQYF.

The chain couples TRBV25-1 to TRBJ1-4, with a possible D match to TRBD1 (5 bases). V was cut by 9 bases and J by 7 bases, with 15 bases left in between. This CDR3 contains 13 residues. Looked up from germline, CDR1 is MGHDK and CDR2 is SYGVNS. The CDR3 coding sequence is TGTGCCAGTAGAAGACAGAGCAGTGAAAAACTGTTTTTT. It is translated as CASRRQSSEKLFF. The full variable domain, its missing parts supplied by reference TRBV25-1 and TRBJ1-4, is EADIYQTPRYLVIGTGKKITLECSQTMGHDKMYWYQQDPGMELHLIHYSYGVNSTEKGDLSSESTVSRIRTEHFPLTLESARPSHTSQYLCASRRQSSEKLFFGSGTQLSVL.

V is TRBV7-2 and J is TRBJ2-5, with 9 bases identical to TRBD2. Trimming at V came to 2 bases and at J to 5 bases, leaving 6 bases not matched to a gene. The germline gives CDR1 SGHTA, CDR2 FQGNSA. The CDR3 has 15 amino acids. In DNA form, the CDR3 reads TGTGCCAGCAGCTTAAAAGCGGGGGGCCTTGAGACCCAGTACTTC. Translating gives CASSLKAGGLETQYF.

The V gene is TRBV7-2, the J gene TRBJ1-4, with 7 bases identical to TRBD1. J gave up 7 bases and V 5 bases, and 7 bases lay outside the gene matches. Germline lookup yields CDR1 SGHTA and CDR2 FQGNSA. The CDR3 runs to 14 residues. The CDR3 here is CASSNTGVREKLFF. The CDR3 DNA reads TGTGCCAGCAGCAACACAGGGGTGCGTGAAAAACTGTTTTTT. The variable domain in full, completed from reference TRBV7-2 and TRBJ1-4, reads GAGVSQSPSNKVTEKGKDVELRCDPISGHTALYWYRQSLGQGLEFLIYFQGNSAPDKSGLPSDRFSAERTGGSVSTLTIQRTQQEDSAVYLCASSNTGVREKLFFGSGTQLSVL.

In this sample, this clone turned up once. The J gene is TRBJ1-5, the V gene TRBV5-5; TRBD1 aligns across 7 bases. The CDR3 sequence is 17 residues long. CDR1 SGHKS and CDR2 YYEKEE come from the germline V gene (reference sequence). V dropped 4 bases and J dropped 1; count of bases not matched to a gene: 11. The CDR3 spells CASSPTGVLGSNQPQHF. The CDR3 bases are TGTGCCAGCAGCCCTACAGGGGTTTTGGGGAGCAATCAGCCCCAGCATTTT.